What follows is one TCR beta chain and its context. A single count supports this clone. Its cognate antigen has yet to be identified. No much larger clone exists at a distance of one base, and base qualities are not known. Whole blood was collected in K2EDTA tubes by collaborating institutions according to the institutions' own protocols. For TCRbeta analysis, collaborator samples were shipped as frozen whole blood, as isolated PBMCs, or as DNA extracted from either sample type. The immunoSEQ Assay, a bias-controlled multiplex PCR, was used to amplify TCRbeta CDR3 regions from genomic DNA. The authors processed their data as follows. Nucleated cell counts per sample were estimated from amplification of reference gene primers within the assay. To quantify the absolute abundance of each unique TCRbeta CDR3 rearrangement, sequence reads were collapsed and filtered. Productive Simpson clonality was computed per sample as the square root of Simpson's diversity index over productive rearrangements. TCRdb stores this immuneACCESS table with in-frame sequences only. Part of the clones is absent; in the studies checked, under half of the shortfall reflects unresolved V genes, and no reason is known for the rest. V and J calls and clone size are copied from that table; D and trimming were computed from the DNA. This sample holds roughly 130,000 clones; 80% were observed only once. Jointly, the top ten make up approximately 2% of the sample.

Taken from cysteine to phenylalanine, the CDR3 has 16 residues. CDR3 DNA only is kept here, 48 bases in frame from base 1. The germline V gene specifies SNHLY as CDR1 and FYNNEI as CDR2. The germline V end is reduced by 7 bases and the J end by 6 bases; junction bases left unmatched: 12. The sample originates from a study of blood T cell repertoires in COVID-19 (dated by TCRdb to 2020 to 2021). Concerning the study at large: The collaborator samples originated in the United States, Italy and Spain and spanned the acute and convalescent phases of COVID-19. The prospective study material was composed of cDNA or gDNA derived from T cells, B-cell-depleted T cells, or PBMCs. The dataset comprised deeply sampled blood TCRbeta repertoires from subjects exposed to, actively infected with, or recovered from COVID-19. The repertoires were released in a freely available public database meant as a resource for research on the immune response to SARS-CoV-2. The samples were drawn from the first 160 participants of the ongoing ImmuneRACE study and from some 1,300 subjects provided by 6 global collaborators. A de-identified subject ID, COVID-19 status, age in years and sex were almost always included in the sample metadata. HLA class I and class II types, where available, came from metadata supplied by the sample provider rather than from assay-based typing.

Overall study outcomes, separate from this receptor: Clinical and demographic metadata were provided uncurated, with the amount varying by source and participant.

The sequence came from a man aged 65 to 85 with acute or convalescent COVID-19. The sequencing input was peripheral blood. Recombination joined TRBV2 with TRBJ2-1; the central 10 bases match TRBD1. The nucleotide sequence is TGTGCCAGCAACGAACCGGGACAGGGGACGGTCAATGAGCAGTTCTTC. Its translation is CASNEPGQGTVNEQFF.